This TCR beta chain derives from a study of cytomegalovirus exposure and HLA in healthy donors (dated by TCRdb to about 2017). As for the study more broadly: An earlier analysis of 587 of the donors reported approximately 300 Gb of sequence data and roughly 110 million unique TCR beta sequences from about 200 million T cells. About 300 gigabases of sequencing data and around 85 million unique TCR sequences made up an early release that covered over 550 HLA-typed donors. Both class I and class II loci were covered by HLA typing, at four-digit resolution. In the later analysis, no new phenotypic data were used to find candidate immune exposures; instead, reliance was placed on TCR beta sequences and their occurrence across donors. A later genetic analysis took genome-wide SNP genotypes for about 55% of the roughly 700 donors and used that subset as a discovery cohort. Every discovery cohort repertoire had been produced on one sequencing platform. Donor age, sex, ethnicity and CMV serostatus were compiled alongside the repertoire data. Of the roughly 420 genotyped donors, 80% to 90% were placed in the genetic ancestry cluster associated with self-reported Caucasian donors. In addition to the first cohort of about 650 subjects, a separate validation cohort of approximately 120 different subjects was used. To study patterns of TCR occurrence, a later analysis re-analyzed previously published TCR beta repertoires from more than 550 donors and added high-resolution HLA genotyping. Five DR-DQ haplotypes were handled as single units for association and clustering because linkage in the cohort was strong. The study combined high-throughput TCR immunosequencing, statistical association of individual TCRs with disease status, and machine learning to predict cytomegalovirus infection status. An earlier analysis of 587 of the donors used high-throughput TCR beta sequencing to judge whether each TCR beta V gene segment behaved as functional or pseudogenic. The study was designed to test whether signatures of past pathogen exposure could be identified by cataloging public T cell receptors. Across approximately 400 genotyped donors of the cohort, an average of approximately 240,000 unique TCR beta nucleotide sequences per donor were sequenced, and 15% to 20% of those sequences were non-productive. Typing coverage varied by locus: about 620-630 donors for A, B, C, DRB1 and DQB1; roughly 510 for DQA1; more than 600 for DPA1; 450 to 480 for DPB1. The T cell repertoires of around 670 subjects were profiled by immunosequencing and related to cytomegalovirus serostatus.

Library creation used the immunoSEQ multiplex PCR assay. For the multiplex PCR, a mixture combining 60 forward primers for TCR Vbeta segments and 13 reverse primers for TCR Jbeta segments was used. The CDR3 region of rearranged TCR beta genes was amplified from genomic DNA by a multiplex PCR assay. The amplified TCR beta libraries were sequenced on the Illumina HiSeq System as 87-base-pair reads. The authors' analysis ran thus. A later analysis tallied 75 million to 95 million unique TCR beta chains across the 666 repertoires, and about 12 million of those chains were shared by two or more donors. Raw reads were error-corrected and collapsed into unique sequences with a nearest-neighbor algorithm that merged closely related sequences to remove PCR and sequencing errors. CDR3 sequences were aligned to IMGT reference sequences to assign V, D and J gene segments. For a sequence to be retained, a match of at least six nucleotides to both a V gene segment and a J gene segment was required. A rearrangement was called productive if the CDR3 had no stop codons and remained in frame with V and J, and every other rearrangement was called non-productive. Following IMGT convention, CDR3 was defined as the stretch from the second conserved V-encoded cysteine up to the conserved J-encoded phenylalanine. The earlier analysis of 450 to 750 of the donors excluded any sequence lacking an unambiguous match to a single V gene segment. An earlier analysis of fewer than 750 of the donors classified V segments as functional when productive rearrangements were above 56.7% and as segregating when the standard deviation between donors was above 5%. A statistical classification framework was built for diagnosing cytomegalovirus status from the catalog of TCR beta chain sequences. In a later analysis, V and J genes were assigned by comparing TCR nucleotide sequences against IMGT/GENE-DB human TR gene sequences. In a later analysis, CDR3 sequences and most-parsimonious VDJ recombination scenarios were assigned using the TCRdist pipeline. In a later analysis, each TCR beta chain was defined by its CDR3 amino acid sequence together with its V-gene family, and reads lacking a unique V-gene family were excluded. In a later analysis, 500 to 650 highly shared, low-generation-probability nucleotide sequences were removed to address suspected cross-contamination and a sequencing artifact. For each public chain, a later analysis derived a clonal expansion index from normalized ranks of inferred template counts within each repertoire. In a later analysis, generation probabilities were computed with a VDJ recombination model fitted to out-of-frame rearrangements, and the resulting probabilities were checked against IGoR. Hypergeometric tests were used in a later analysis to score TCR-TCR, TCR-HLA and TCR-CMV co-occurrence, with a repertoire-size bias correction applied to the TCR pairs. To estimate false discovery rates, a later analysis permuted the HLA or CMV assignments 20 times. A later analysis grouped co-occurring TCRs with DBSCAN, adding TCRdist sequence similarity when clustering within HLA-allele-positive subsets. Repertoires with fewer than 30,000 or more than 120,000 public chains were left out of co-occurrence clustering, as were a handful of repertoires with anomalous nucleotide sharing. This is the immuneACCESS table as TCRdb keeps it, with only in-frame sequences that have V and J called. A part of the clones is gone; compared with another copy, unresolved V genes explain less than half, and the rest is unexplained. The V and J calls and the clone size are those of that table, but D and trimming were determined from the DNA. The sample includes about 140,000 clones, with roughly four fifths observed a single time. Together, the top ten hold roughly 3.2% of the sample.

The cohort comprised several hundred healthy bone marrow donors. All cohort members were sampled while nominally healthy, although unrecorded immune exposures were likely present. The donor was CMV seropositive and belonged to the group of 270 or so seropositive cohort members. A peripheral blood sample was collected from each donor, and TCR beta sequencing was performed on peripheral blood mononuclear cells. The Qiagen DNeasy Blood Extraction Kit was used to extract genomic DNA from the blood cell samples. Overall results and qualifications from the work: Because HLA typing was missing for some donors at each locus, association tests included only the typed subset. Compared with the roughly 700-donor mean, donors in an Asian-associated ancestry cluster had fewer N-insertions in productive TCRs, according to a later genetic analysis. Linkage disequilibrium might explain the correlated functional status among segregating V segments, but an unknown experimental factor could not be ruled out. In vitro tests confirmed that three of the cytomegalovirus-associated TCR beta chains recognize cytomegalovirus antigens. In the study, about 150 TCR beta chains were listed as associated with cytomegalovirus. Roughly uniform sequencing depth across donors was assumed in presence/absence analyses, although this assumption may not hold. A cluster of highly shared sequence variants was judged likely to be a technical artifact of the sequencing pipeline. Specific HLA alleles were associated with 15,000 to 20,000 TCR beta sequences at a false discovery rate of 0.05 in a later analysis. Broadly in line with IMGT annotations, most TCR beta V segments showed up in productive rearrangements about 90% or about 30% of the time in an earlier analysis of several hundred of the donors. The classifier was reported to diagnose cytomegalovirus status with high specificity and sensitivity in both the original and validation cohorts. The only immune exposure information available for the cohort was CMV serostatus. A later analysis found that most CMV-associated TCR beta chains appeared HLA-restricted, with HLA associations seemingly driven largely by CMV exposure. An association between a missense DCLRE1C variant and V-gene and J-gene trimming of TCR beta chains was found in a later genetic analysis and replicated in an independent cohort. A further reported finding was that TCR beta sequences accurately predicted the HLA-A and HLA-B alleles for most subjects in the first cohort. Compared with equally common non-associated chains, HLA-associated TCR beta chains in a later analysis were more clonally expanded and had lower generation probabilities. While some public TCRs were present in many individuals, most TCR sequences turned up only very rarely across donors. In this cohort, only TCR beta chains were sequenced, and detectable features were limited by the absence of alpha or paired-chain data. When HLA alleles, especially DR and DQ, strongly co-occurred, TCR associations were difficult to assign to individual alleles. In a later analysis, the rate of TCR association differed among HLA loci, with DRB1 alleles having the most associated TCRs and HLA-C alleles having the fewest. According to a later analysis, parvovirus B19, influenza, CMV and Epstein-Barr virus appeared linked to several top co-occurrence clusters. Because counts were too low, about 15 rarely observed V segments, including chromosome 9 orphons, were left out of the earlier analysis of a few hundred of the donors. The authors suggested that the approach could potentially be extended to other disease states and immunological phenotypes.

For this clone: Its cognate antigen has yet to be identified. One base away there is no much larger clone; base qualities are not given.

The sequence was collected from a young man in good health and CMV-seropositive. Sequencing used PBMCs.

CDR3 reads: CASSSTGTGVHEQYF. The DNA sequence is given as TGTGCCAGCAGTTCAACCGGGACAGGGGTCCACGAGCAGTACTTC. Rearrangement joined TRBV6-5 to TRBJ2-7; a stretch of 10 junction bases matches TRBD1. At the junction V is shortened by 4 bases and J by 5 bases; bases outside the gene matches: 8. The germline V gene gives CDR1 as MNHEY and CDR2 as SVGAGI. From the cysteine up to the phenylalanine, the CDR3 has a length of 15 residues. Only the CDR3 part of the read is kept: 45 bases, read in frame from the first base.